Listed below are T cell receptor beta chains from one sample, sequenced in a study of T-cell reconstitution after alpha-beta-depleted transplantation in children. TCRdb recomputed calls from the PCR reads with MiXCR, one row per CDR3 protein. The sample consists of approximately 300,000 distinct CDR3 sequences, more than 9% of them appearing once. Sample: peripheral blood, taken 180 days after TCRalphabeta/CD19-depleted stem cell transplant. The origin of the receptors is a male patient aged 2 to 9 who had a stem cell transplant for chronic granulomatous disease, so the T cells may come from the graft donor. The CDR3 runs from the conserved cysteine through the conserved F or W. A D gene is named only where the DNA matches it firmly. Some rows have no size entry. The others give once, few or many, or a class for an expanded clone.

V gene	CDR3 length	D gene	J gene	clone size	CDR3 DNA	CDR3 protein
TRBV5-1	19	TRBD2	TRBJ2-2	many	TGCGCCAGCAGCCAAGGGCTAGCGGGAATTTATAGGAACACCGGGGAGCTGTTTTTT	CASSQGLAGIYRNTGELFF
TRBV20-1	18	NA	TRBJ1-1	many	TGCAGTGCTAGAGTAGGTATCCCTATGGACAGTCTTGGCACTGAAGCTTTCTTT	CSARVGIPMDSLGTEAFF
TRBV10-1	15	TRBD1	TRBJ2-1	many	TGCGCCAGCAGTGGTGGGGGACAGGGATACAATGAGCAGTTCTTC	CASSGGGQGYNEQFF
TRBV10-3	17	TRBD1	TRBJ2-7	few	TGTGCCATCAGTGGGGTTTTGGGGACAGGGGAGTGGGACGAGCAGTACTTC	CAISGVLGTGEWDEQYF
TRBV27	17	TRBD1	TRBJ2-7	many	TGTGCCAGCAGTTTAATAGGCGGGACAGGTTGGTCCTACGAGCAGTACTTC	CASSLIGGTGWSYEQYF
TRBV19	15	NA	TRBJ2-4	NA	TGTGCCAGTAATGGGTTGCGGGCAGAGGGGAACATTCAGTACTTC	CASNGLRAEGNIQYF
TRBV5-1	15	NA	TRBJ2-5	many	TGCGCCAGCAGCTGGATCGGGACGTTACAAGAGACCCAGTACTTC	CASSWIGTLQETQYF
TRBV20-1	14	NA	TRBJ2-3	many	TGCAGTGCTAGTGATACGGAAGGCACAGATACGCAGTATTTT	CSASDTEGTDTQYF
TRBV18	13	NA	TRBJ2-7	few	TGTGCCAGCTCACCCCTGGAGACGAGCGAGCAGTACTTC	CASSPLETSEQYF
TRBV13	23	TRBD1	TRBJ1-1	few	TGTGCCAGCAGCCGACGACGGCTGTTTAGGGGACAGCAGGACAGCCTTTTGAACACTGAAGCTTTCTTT	CASSRRRLFRGQQDSLLNTEAFF
TRBV20-1	12	NA	TRBJ2-3	many	TGCAGTGCTAGCGGTGGGGGAGATACGCAGTATTTT	CSASGGGDTQYF
TRBV9	14	NA	TRBJ2-2	few	TGTGCCAGCAGCGTAGGGGGTAGTCTCGGGGAGCTGTTTTTT	CASSVGGSLGELFF
TRBV4-3	13	NA	TRBJ2-3	NA	TGCGCCAGCAGCGCAGGCAGCACAGATACGCAGTATTTT	CASSAGSTDTQYF
TRBV18	17	NA	TRBJ2-7	many	TGTGCCAGCTCACCACGGGGCGGCAGGGCGAGCTCCTACGAGCAGTACTTC	CASSPRGGRASSYEQYF
TRBV5-1	12	TRBD1	TRBJ1-1	many	TGCGCCAGCAGCTCCAGGGGGAATGAAGCTTTCTTT	CASSSRGNEAFF
TRBV29-1	15	NA	TRBJ1-5	many	TGCAGCGTTGGGACCCAGGGCGGTAGCAATCAGCCCCAGCATTTT	CSVGTQGGSNQPQHF
TRBV7-9	14	NA	TRBJ2-3	few	TGTGCCAGCAGCTTCGCGCGTAAGTGGGATACGCAGTATTTT	CASSFARKWDTQYF
TRBV29-1	17	TRBD2	TRBJ2-4	many	TGCAGCGTTGCAGGAGGGACTAGCGGATTAGCCAAAAACATTCAGTACTTC	CSVAGGTSGLAKNIQYF
TRBV28	13	NA	TRBJ1-1	many	TGTGCCAGCAGTCTAAGGACAGTCCCTGAAGCTTTCTTT	CASSLRTVPEAFF
TRBV5-6	14	NA	TRBJ1-4	many	TGTGCCAGCAGCTTGTTTTCAACTAATGAAAAACTGTTTTTT	CASSLFSTNEKLFF
TRBV11-2	17	TRBD1	TRBJ1-6	many	TGTGCCAGCAGCTTAGACTTTAGACAGGGGTTTAATTCACCCCTCCACTTT	CASSLDFRQGFNSPLHF
TRBV29-1	13	TRBD2	TRBJ2-1	few	TGCAGCGTTCCGGGACTAGCAACGTCCGAGCAGTTCTTC	CSVPGLATSEQFF
TRBV10-3	15	NA	TRBJ2-3	NA	TGTGCCATCAGCATCAGGGGAAGTTGCACAGATACGCAGTATTTT	CAISIRGSCTDTQYF
TRBV3-1	17	TRBD2	TRBJ2-1	few	TGTGCCAGCAGCCAAGAGGCCGGGACTAGCCCCTACAATGAGCAGTTCTTC	CASSQEAGTSPYNEQFF
TRBV12-3/TRBV12-4	14	NA	TRBJ1-5	many	TGTGCCAGCAGACCAACAGGTTGGGATCAGCCCCAGCATTTT	CASRPTGWDQPQHF
TRBV29-1	15	TRBD2	TRBJ2-7	many	TGCAGCGTTGACGGTCTAGCGGGAGCTCCATACGAGCAGTACTTC	CSVDGLAGAPYEQYF
TRBV2	12	NA	TRBJ2-3	few	TGTGCCAGCGAACTACACACAGATACGCAGTATTTT	CASELHTDTQYF
TRBV11-1	18	TRBD2	TRBJ2-3	many	TGTGCCAGCAGCTTAGCCGGACTAGCGGGAGCTAGCACAGATACGCAGTATTTT	CASSLAGLAGASTDTQYF